Below are 25 T cell receptor beta chains sequenced from a single sample in a study of tumor-infiltrating lymphocytes in oesophageal squamous cell carcinoma. TCRdb used MiXCR to reprocess the PCR reads, holding one entry per CDR3 protein. This sample has over 15,000 distinct CDR3 sequences, with 50% found just once. Sequencing was carried out using esophageal tumor tissue. The receptors derive from a male donor with esophageal squamous cell carcinoma.

The chain has TRBV7-2 and TRBJ2-7, with unresolved D. V was pared by 5 bases and J by 4 bases, with 15 bases between. CDR1 is SGHTA and CDR2 is FQGNSA in the germline V gene. There are 14 residues in the CDR3. The CDR3 loop reads CASSPSADGYEQYF. The CDR3 DNA is TGTGCCAGCAGCCCCAGTGCGGATGGTTACGAGCAGTACTTC.

The rearrangement uses TRBV7-2 and TRBJ2-3; tentatively, D is TRBD1 (5 bases). The assigned J gene may be wrong: the sequence end matches TRBJ2-1 better. The CDR3 runs to 13 residues. Germline CDR1 SGHTA, CDR2 FQGNSA. CDR3 sequence: CASSRTGSYEQFF. The CDR3 bases are TGTGCCAGCAGCCGTACAGGCTCCTACGAGCAGTTCTTC.

The chain has TRBV7-2 and TRBJ2-5; 11 bases map to TRBD2. The V gene's germline CDR1 is SGHTA and CDR2 FQGNSA. V shed 2 bases and J 5 bases; nucleotides not matched to a gene: 4. The CDR3 runs 15 residues. CDR3 protein: CASSLLTSGKETQYF. The CDR3 DNA is TGTGCCAGCAGCTTATTGACTAGCGGGAAGGAGACCCAGTACTTC.

By its share, this clonotype is medium-sized. This chain's CDR3 is CASSLGQGGYGYTF. CDR3 DNA: TGTGCCAGCAGCTTGGGACAGGGTGGCTATGGCTACACCTTC. This chain links TRBV7-6 with TRBJ1-2; 9 bases match TRBD1. Germline loops: CDR1 SGHVS, CDR2 FNYEAQ. This CDR3 is 14 amino acids long. J lost 4 bases, V lost 3 bases, and 3 bases had no gene match.

This clonotype was seen a few times. V usage is TRBV7-2 and J usage is TRBJ2-3, with a possible D match to TRBD1 (6 bases). CDR1 is SGHTA, CDR2 FQGNSA, per germline. The length of the CDR3 is 19 residues. V shed 0 bases and J shed 3 bases, with 22 bases lying between them. For the CDR3, the DNA is TGTGCCAGCAGCTTAGCACAAAGGAACTTGGCAGGGGCAACAGATACGCAGTATTTT. This sequence encodes CASSLAQRNLAGATDTQYF.

In the case of this clonotype: The conserved final phenylalanine or tryptophan is absent from the CDR3, which likely points to a read error. No DNA is shown, since the ends of the CDR3 on it are uncertain; the CDR3 is the one TCRdb lists. V usage is TRBV27 and J usage is TRBJ2-5; the D call in the table, TRBD1, was not verified against the DNA. Germline V CDR1 and CDR2: MNHEY, SMNVEV (reference sequence). Including both end residues, the CDR3 is 17 amino acids long. The CDR3 region is CASSFRGDSRYGYTFGS.

The sample holds many counts of this clonotype. This chain links TRBV24-1 with TRBJ1-1; tentatively, D is TRBD1 (6 bases). The CDR3 has 16 amino acids. Germline CDR1 is KGHDR and CDR2 is SFDVKD. V dropped 2 bases and J dropped 1 base, with 13 bases sitting between them. CDR3 sequence (DNA): TGTGCCACCAGTGATTCGCGTGGGGGGCCGAACACTGAAGCTTTCTTT. Amino acids: CATSDSRGGPNTEAFF.

CDR3 in DNA: TGTGCCAGCAGCTTAGGGTCAAACTACGAGCAGTACTTC. Translating it yields CASSLGSNYEQYF. V usage is TRBV7-6 and J usage is TRBJ2-3; D gene ambiguous. The closer fit of TRBJ2-7 to the DNA end suggests the J call may be wrong. CDR1 is SGHVS and CDR2 is FNYEAQ in the germline V gene. This CDR3 region has 13 residues.

This clonotype was counted ten times or more. The chain couples TRBV19 to TRBJ2-1; 8 bases fit TRBD2. V shed 3 bases and J 9 bases; nucleotides not matched to a gene: 7. The CDR3 consists of 14 residues. The germline V gene encodes CDR1 LNHDA and CDR2 SQIVND (reference sequence). The CDR3 DNA reads TGTGCCAGTAGTATTAGGCTAGCGGGTAGTGAGCAGTTCTTC. This codes for CASSIRLAGSEQFF.

This clonotype was found many times. This chain links TRBV5-1 with TRBJ2-1, with D perhaps being TRBD1 or TRBD2 (5 bases each). Gene TRBJ2-7 matches the end of the DNA better, so the J call may be wrong. Germline V gene data show CDR1 as SGHRS and CDR2 as YFSETQ. The CDR3 runs to 14 residues. The CDR3 sequence is CASNRDAAYNEQYF. The CDR3 DNA reads TGCGCCAGTAACCGGGACGCGGCCTACAATGAGCAGTACTTC.

This clonotype was counted at least ten times. The chain uses TRBV7-9 and TRBJ1-5, with D possibly being TRBD1 (5 bases). Trimming left V 0 bases short and J 5 bases short, with 14 bases between. Germline V CDR1 and CDR2: SEHNR, FQNEAQ (reference sequence). The CDR3 is made up of 16 amino acids. CDR3 residues: CASSLAPGGVDQPQHF. CDR3 DNA sequence: TGTGCCAGCAGCTTAGCCCCTGGGGGGGTCGATCAGCCCCAGCATTTT.

The chain recombines TRBV6-8 with TRBJ2-7; 8 bases fit TRBD2. The DNA matches TRBJ2-5 better at its end, which makes the J call doubtful. The CDR3 totals 15 residues. CDR1 and CDR2 (germline): MNHGY, SAAAGT. This CDR3 reads CASRPGTRHRETQYF. The CDR3 nucleotides read TGTGCCAGCAGACCCGGGACTAGGCATCGTGAGACCCAGTACTTC.

J is TRBJ2-1 and V is TRBV27, with D maybe TRBD1 (6 bases). The CDR3 runs to 19 residues. V was clipped by 3 bases and J by 12 bases, with 33 bases between them. Germline V lookup: CDR1 MNHEY, CDR2 SMNVEV (reference sequence). The DNA for the CDR3 is TGTGCCAGCAGTTTGCGACAGGACACCATCATTAAAAGCACAGATACGCAGTTCTTC. This translates into CASSLRQDTIIKSTDTQFF.

This clonotype is judged medium-sized (0.01 to 0.1%). The chain recombines TRBV7-9 with TRBJ2-3; D is perhaps TRBD1 (6 bases). Looked up from germline, CDR1 is SEHNR and CDR2 is FQNEAQ (reference sequence). This CDR3 has 16 amino acids. V was pared by 3 bases and J by 6 bases, with 19 bases between. As DNA, the CDR3 is TGTGCCAGCAGCTTTAGCAGGGGACAACACTTGGATACGCAGTATTTT. Encoded protein: CASSFSRGQHLDTQYF.

This clonotype appeared a few times. The rearrangement links TRBV18 to TRBJ2-5, with D perhaps matching TRBD1 (5 bases). Trimming cost V 0 bases and J 5 bases, with 10 bases left between them. The CDR3 runs 14 residues. Germline lookup yields CDR1 KGHSH and CDR2 LQKENI. The CDR3 spells CASSPPGRAETQYF. The CDR3 region has the DNA TGTGCCAGCTCACCACCCGGCAGGGCCGAGACCCAGTACTTC.

This clonotype was observed at least ten times. The chain uses TRBV7-6 and TRBJ2-2; 8 nucleotides line up with TRBD2. Trimming cost V 2 bases and J 5 bases; bases outside gene matches: 7. In germline, CDR1 is SGHVS, CDR2 FNYEAQ. This CDR3 region has 16 residues. This CDR3 reads CASSLRAGGTTGELFF. The CDR3 DNA reads TGTGCCAGCAGCTTAAGGGCGGGAGGAACGACCGGGGAGCTGTTTTTT.

CDR3 amino acids: CASSLSGGGGTEAFF. CDR3 nucleotide sequence: TGTGCCAGCAGTTTATCGGGGGGCGGGGGCACTGAAGCTTTCTTT. This chain connects TRBV28 to TRBJ1-1, with D perhaps TRBD1 (6 bases). V was cut by 1 base and J by 4 bases, with 13 bases left in between. Germline loops: CDR1 MDHEN, CDR2 SYDVKM. This CDR3 comprises 15 residues. The complete variable domain, with remaining parts taken from reference TRBV28 and TRBJ1-1, reads DVKVTQSSRYLVKRTGEKVFLECVQDMDHENMFWYRQDPGLGLRLIYFSYDVKMKEKGDIPEGYSVSREKKERFSLILESASTNQTSMYLCASSLSGGGGTEAFFGQGTRLTVV.

This chain joins TRBV7-2 and TRBJ2-1; D might be TRBD1 (6 bases). Near its end, the DNA agrees better with TRBJ2-7, so the J call may be wrong. CDR3 length: 14 amino acids. Germline CDR1 reads SGHTA; CDR2 reads FQGNSA. CDR3: CACGENTGMYEQYF. The CDR3 bases are TGTGCCTGCGGCGAAAATACAGGGATGTACGAGCAGTACTTC.

Comments on this clonotype: The junction differs from germline at one of its ends, possibly a read error. The chain has TRBV7-2 and TRBJ1-2, with no clear D. The last part of the DNA fits TRBJ2-5 better; the J call may be wrong. CDR1 and CDR2 (germline): SGHTA, FQGNSA. This CDR3 is 15 amino acids long. The CDR3 DNA is TGTGCCAGCAGCCGCCAGGTGGTCTCCCAAGCGACCCAGTACTTC. Its translation: CASSRQVVSQATQYF.

The table lists this clonotype with a few counts. V gene TRBV5-1 combines with J gene TRBJ1-2; a possible D gene is TRBD1 (5 bases). The germline gives CDR1 SGHRS, CDR2 YFSETQ. V gave up 0 bases and J gave up 4 bases, with 13 bases separating them. This CDR3 has 15 residues. CDR3 amino acids: CASSLAAGQSYGYTF. The CDR3 DNA sequence: TGCGCCAGCAGCTTGGCGGCAGGGCAAAGCTATGGCTACACCTTC. The full variable domain, rest sourced from reference TRBV5-1 and TRBJ1-2, is KAGVTQTPRYLIKTRGQQVTLSCSPISGHRSVSWYQQTPGQGLQFLFEYFSETQRNKGNFPGRFSGRQFSNSRSEMNVSTLELGDSALYLCASSLAAGQSYGYTFGSGTRLTVV.

The chain uses TRBV7-6 and TRBJ2-5; 9 nucleotides match TRBD1. The CDR3 contains 17 residues. Germline V CDR1 and CDR2: SGHVS, FNYEAQ. Unmatched junction bases numbered 6, after V lost 0 bases and J lost 1 base. The CDR3 reads CASSLAPGTGIQETQYF. DNA of the CDR3: TGTGCCAGCAGCTTAGCGCCCGGGACAGGGATCCAAGAGACCCAGTACTTC.

This clonotype was seen just once. This chain joins TRBV28 and TRBJ2-1; 11 positions agree with TRBD2. Gene TRBJ2-7 matches the end of the DNA better, so the J call may be wrong. CDR3 size: 17 residues. Per germline, CDR1 MDHEN and CDR2 SYDVKM. CDR3 DNA sequence: TGTGCCAGCAGTTTGGGACTAGCGGTATGGGCTTACTACGAGCAGTACTTC. Amino acid sequence: CASSLGLAVWAYYEQYF.

There are a few counts of this clonotype. In nucleotides, the CDR3 is TGTGCCAGCATAAGGAACACTGAAGCTTTCTTT. This gives the protein CASIRNTEAFF. The chain is built from TRBV6-1 and TRBJ1-1; D not certain. Deletions cut 7 bases from V and 1 base from J, with 4 bases between. The germline V gene encodes CDR1 MNHNS and CDR2 SASEGT. This CDR3 contains 11 residues.

Concerning this clonotype itself: Since the CDR3 does not end with the conserved phenylalanine or tryptophan, this likely comes from a read error. The limits of the CDR3 on the DNA are not certain, so only TCRdb's listed CDR3 is given. This chain connects TRBV7-2 to TRBJ2-3; the table's D call of TRBD1 was not tested on the DNA. The CDR3 totals 16 residues, both ends included. Per germline, CDR1 SGHTA and CDR2 FQGNSA. CDR3 in amino acids: CASGLGQGTDTQYFGA.

This chain connects TRBV7-3 to TRBJ2-5; D is perhaps TRBD1 (7 bases). CDR3 length: 15 residues. The ends were cut back, 3 bases at V and 5 bases at J, with 16 bases in the middle. Germline CDR1 and CDR2: SGHTA and FQGTGA. The CDR3 here is CASSFSGGLQETQYF. The CDR3 nucleotides read TGTGCCAGCAGCTTTTCAGGGGGGTTGCAGGAGACCCAGTACTTC.